A single TCR beta chain is shown here with its context. The target antigen is unknown. The CDR3 covers 16 residues. Germline V CDR1 and CDR2: SGHTS, YDEGEE. The trim removed 3 bases at V and 4 bases at J, leaving 9 bases unmatched. The data derive from a study of siplizumab effects on memory and regulatory T cells. The study's findings and limits: Alloreactive sequences tracing back to unstimulated CD4+ memory cells were significantly reduced by siplizumab.

TCRdb's table, derived via immunoSEQ multiplex PCR, lists solely in-frame clones and lacks some. This table has 90,000 to 120,000 clones, about 90% appearing once. The chain recombines TRBV5-8 with TRBJ1-1; 10 bases line up with TRBD1. The clonotype comes from a human donor in good health. The sequencing sample was made of Tregs sorted from blood. The CDR3 nucleotides are TGTGCCAGCAGCTACAGTACCGGGACAGGGGTCACTGAAGCTTTCTTT. Translating gives CASSYSTGTGVTEAFF.